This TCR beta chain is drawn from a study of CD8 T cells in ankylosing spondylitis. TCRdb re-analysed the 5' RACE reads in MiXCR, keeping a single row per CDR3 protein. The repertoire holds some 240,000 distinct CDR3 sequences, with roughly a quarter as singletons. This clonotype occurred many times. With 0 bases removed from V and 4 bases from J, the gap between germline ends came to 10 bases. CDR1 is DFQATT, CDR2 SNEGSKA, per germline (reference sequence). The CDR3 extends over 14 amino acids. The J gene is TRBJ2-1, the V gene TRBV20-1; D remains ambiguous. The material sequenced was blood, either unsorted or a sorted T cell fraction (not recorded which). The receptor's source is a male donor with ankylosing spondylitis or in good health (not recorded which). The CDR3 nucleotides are TGCAGTGCTAGAGATGGTACCGGATACAATGAGCAGTTCTTC. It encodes CSARDGTGYNEQFF.